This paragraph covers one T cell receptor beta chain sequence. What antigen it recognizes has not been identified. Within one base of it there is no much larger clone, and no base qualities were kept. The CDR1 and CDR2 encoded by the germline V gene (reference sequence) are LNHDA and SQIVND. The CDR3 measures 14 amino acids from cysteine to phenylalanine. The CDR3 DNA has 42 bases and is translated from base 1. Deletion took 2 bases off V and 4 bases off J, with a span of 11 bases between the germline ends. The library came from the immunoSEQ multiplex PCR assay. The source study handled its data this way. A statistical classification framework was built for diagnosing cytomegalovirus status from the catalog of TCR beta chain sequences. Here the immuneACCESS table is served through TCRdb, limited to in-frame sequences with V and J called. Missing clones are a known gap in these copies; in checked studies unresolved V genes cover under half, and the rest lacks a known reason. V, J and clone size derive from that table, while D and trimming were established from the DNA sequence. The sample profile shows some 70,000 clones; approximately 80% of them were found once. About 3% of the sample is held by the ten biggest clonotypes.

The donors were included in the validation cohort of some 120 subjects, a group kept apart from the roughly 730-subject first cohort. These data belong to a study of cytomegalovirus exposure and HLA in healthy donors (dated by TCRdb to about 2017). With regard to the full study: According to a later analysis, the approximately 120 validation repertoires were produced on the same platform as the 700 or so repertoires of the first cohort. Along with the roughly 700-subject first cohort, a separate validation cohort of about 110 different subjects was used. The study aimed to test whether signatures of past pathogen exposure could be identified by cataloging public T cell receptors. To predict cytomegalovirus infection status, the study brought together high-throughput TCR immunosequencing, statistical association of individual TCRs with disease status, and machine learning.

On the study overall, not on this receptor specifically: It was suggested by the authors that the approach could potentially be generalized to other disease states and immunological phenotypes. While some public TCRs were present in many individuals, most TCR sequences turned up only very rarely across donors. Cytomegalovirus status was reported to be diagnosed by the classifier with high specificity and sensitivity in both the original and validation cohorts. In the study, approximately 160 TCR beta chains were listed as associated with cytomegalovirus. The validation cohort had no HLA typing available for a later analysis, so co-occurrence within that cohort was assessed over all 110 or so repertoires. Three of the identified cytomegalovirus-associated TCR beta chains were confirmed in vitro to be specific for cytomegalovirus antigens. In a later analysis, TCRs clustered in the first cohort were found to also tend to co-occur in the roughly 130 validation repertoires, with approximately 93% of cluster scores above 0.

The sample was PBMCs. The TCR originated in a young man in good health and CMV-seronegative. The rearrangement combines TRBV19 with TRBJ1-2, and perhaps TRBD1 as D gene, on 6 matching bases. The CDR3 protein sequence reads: CASSISWGLYGYTF. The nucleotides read TGTGCCAGTAGTATAAGCTGGGGGCTCTATGGCTACACCTTC.